This entry lists 7 T cell receptor beta chains sequenced from one sample in a study of spatial heterogeneity in lung cancer. Described time point: sample taken at primary tumor resection. Researchers sequenced whole RNA taken from tumor, nontumor lung or frozen PBMC without sorting. TCRdb fed the 5' RACE reads into MiXCR, producing one record per CDR3 protein. The sample yields under 75,000 distinct CDR3 sequences, approximately 12% seen once. Here the sequenced sample was PBMCs, taken at surgery. These receptors came from a male donor with early-stage non-small cell lung cancer.

The chain combines TRBV9 with TRBJ2-4; 11 bases are shared with TRBD1. The V and J ends lost 10 bases and 0 bases, in that order; junction bases with no gene match: 6. Germline V lookup: CDR1 SGDLS, CDR2 YYNGEE. The CDR3 consists of 15 residues. The CDR3 bases are TGTGCCTCAGGACAGGGGGCGGGAGCCAAAAACATTCAGTACTTC. Encoded protein: CASGQGAGAKNIQYF.

The rearrangement joins TRBV5-1 to TRBJ1-3; D is undetermined. The germline gives CDR1 SGHRS, CDR2 YFSETQ. This CDR3 has 13 amino acids. Trimming left V 4 bases short and J 4 bases short, with 9 bases between. The CDR3 sequence: CASSQVPGNTIYF. CDR3 DNA sequence: TGCGCCAGCAGCCAGGTGCCCGGAAACACCATATATTTT.

This chain joins TRBV5-6 and TRBJ2-7, with a tentative D call TRBD2 (5 bases). The CDR3 runs 14 residues. Germline CDR1 SGHDT, CDR2 YYEEEE. Trimming removed 3 bases at V and 3 bases at J, with 13 bases between. The DNA of the CDR3 is TGTGCCAGCAGCTCCTTCGGAGCGGTCTACGAGCAGTACTTC. Protein sequence: CASSSFGAVYEQYF.

J is TRBJ1-1 and V is TRBV7-6; the D gene is possibly TRBD1 (5 bases). Trimming took 5 bases from V and 4 from J, leaving 14 bases between them. Looked up from germline, CDR1 is SGHVS and CDR2 is FNYEAQ. The CDR3 is 14 amino acids. The CDR3 DNA is TGTGCCAGCAGCGGGGGTTGGCGGGGCACTGAAGCTTTCTTT. It codes for CASSGGWRGTEAFF.

The rearrangement links TRBV24-1 to TRBJ2-2; D is ambiguous. With 3 bases removed from V and 4 bases from J, the gap between germline ends came to 5 bases. CDR1 and CDR2 (germline): KGHDR, SFDVKD. CDR3 length equals 13 residues. The DNA for the CDR3 is TGTGCCACCAGTGATACCATCACCGGGGAGCTGTTTTTT. Encoded protein: CATSDTITGELFF.

V usage is TRBV7-6 and J usage is TRBJ2-2, with 8 bases lining up with TRBD1. The CDR3 runs 16 residues. The V and J ends lost 4 bases and 1 base, in that order; junction bases with no gene match: 5. From germline, CDR1 is SGHVS and CDR2 FNYEAQ. The DNA of the CDR3 is TGTGCCAGCAGCTGGATACAGGGGGAGAACACCGGGGAGCTGTTTTTT. This sequence encodes CASSWIQGENTGELFF.

J is TRBJ2-2 and V is TRBV6-5; possibly TRBD1 or TRBD2 for D (5 bases each). The CDR3 contains 15 residues. Trimming stripped 5 bases from V and 0 bases from J, with 10 bases between. Germline V CDR1 and CDR2: MNHEY, SVGAGI. DNA of the CDR3: TGTGCCAGCAGTGGGACCAGGACGAACACCGGGGAGCTGTTTTTT. Protein: CASSGTRTNTGELFF.